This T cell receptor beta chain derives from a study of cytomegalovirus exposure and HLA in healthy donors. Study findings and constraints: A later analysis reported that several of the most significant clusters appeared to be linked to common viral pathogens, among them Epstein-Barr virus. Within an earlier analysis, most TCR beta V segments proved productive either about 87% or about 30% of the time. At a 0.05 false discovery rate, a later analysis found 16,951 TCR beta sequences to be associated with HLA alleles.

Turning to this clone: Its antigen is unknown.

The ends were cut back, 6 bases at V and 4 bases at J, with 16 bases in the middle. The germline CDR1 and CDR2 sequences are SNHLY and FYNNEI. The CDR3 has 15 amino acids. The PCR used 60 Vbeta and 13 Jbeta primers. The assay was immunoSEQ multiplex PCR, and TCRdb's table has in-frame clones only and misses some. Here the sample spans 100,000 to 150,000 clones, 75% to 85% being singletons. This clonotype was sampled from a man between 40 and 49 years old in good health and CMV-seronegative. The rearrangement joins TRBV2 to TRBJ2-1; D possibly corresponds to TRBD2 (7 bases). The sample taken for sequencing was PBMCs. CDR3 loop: CASSPSGEGYNEQFF. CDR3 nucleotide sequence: TGTGCCAGCAGCCCCTCAGGGGAGGGTTACAATGAGCAGTTCTTC.